This entry lists 14 T cell receptor beta chains sequenced from one sample in a study of Ad26.COV2.S vaccination and SARS-CoV-2 variants (dated by TCRdb to the early 2020s). The treatment or condition tag for this specimen amounts to: 15 to 20 received Ad26.COV2.S at low or high dose, single or two shots; several received placebo; per-sample allocation not given. Repertoires of vaccine and placebo recipients were sequenced from samples collected on day 63 after the first injection. The method behind the library was the immunoSEQ multiplex PCR assay. Drawn from immuneACCESS, this table holds only the in-frame rearrangements with V and J called that TCRdb kept. Clones are partly lost; checked studies trace under half to an unresolved V gene and leave the rest unexplained. The table for this sample lists about 400,000 clones; around 91% of them were counted only once. Around 1.9% of the sample is taken by the ten largest.

Here the sequenced sample was peripheral blood, taken in a trial of Ad26.COV2.S vaccine versus placebo. The receptor source for this set is a person between 18 and 60 years old who received the Ad26.COV2.S COVID-19 vaccine or a placebo.

This rearrangement joins TRBV20-1 to TRBJ2-5, with D unclear. Germline V gives CDR1 DFQATT, CDR2 SNEGSKA (reference sequence). Trimming took off 5 bases at V and 0 bases at J, with 4 bases between the two ends. This CDR3 region has 11 residues. CDR3 residues: CSARYQETQYF. CDR3 sequence (DNA): TGCAGTGCTCGGTACCAAGAGACCCAGTACTTC.

The chain carries TRBV5-6 and TRBJ1-2; D might be TRBD1 (5 bases). The germline V gene has CDR1 SGHDT and CDR2 YYEEEE. The V end was cut by 1 base, the J end by 8 bases, with 15 bases between. This CDR3 is 14 amino acids long. The CDR3 bases are TGTGCCAGCAGCTTGCCCGCCAGGGCAGAGGGCTACACCTTC. Its protein product is CASSLPARAEGYTF.

The chain carries TRBV24-1 and TRBJ2-1; tentatively, D is TRBD2 (5 bases). V lost 4 bases, J lost 8 bases, and 11 bases lay in between. The germline V gene encodes CDR1 KGHDR and CDR2 SFDVKD. The CDR3 is 13 amino acids. The CDR3 region has the DNA TGTGCCACCAGTGACGCCGGACTGGATGAGCAGTTCTTC. Its protein is CATSDAGLDEQFF.

The rearrangement links TRBV27 to TRBJ1-5; D remains unclear. Trimming pared 11 bases from V and 11 bases from J, leaving 10 bases between. The CDR3 sequence is 9 residues long. Germline CDR1 is MNHEY and CDR2 is SMNVEV (reference sequence). The DNA of the CDR3 is TGTGCCCTTGGGTGGGCCCAGCATTTT. Translating gives CALGWAQHF.

The chain is built from TRBV5-1 and TRBJ2-3; weak D call: TRBD2 (5 bases). The CDR3 has 15 amino acids. The V and J ends lost 0 bases and 1 base respectively, with 9 bases between them. CDR1 is SGHRS and CDR2 is YFSETQ in the germline V gene. The CDR3 loop is CASSLGSGRTDTQYF. The CDR3 DNA is TGCGCCAGCAGCTTGGGCAGCGGTCGCACAGATACGCAGTATTTT.

The rearrangement links TRBV30 to TRBJ1-5; D is perhaps TRBD1 (6 bases). V lost 2 bases and J lost 3, with 14 bases in between. Germline loops: CDR1 GTSNPN, CDR2 SVGIG (reference sequence). CDR3 size: 15 residues. The CDR3 sequence is CAWSTGQSDNQPQHF. The CDR3 region has the DNA TGTGCCTGGAGTACCGGACAGTCAGACAATCAGCCCCAGCATTTT.

This clone was recorded once. This chain links TRBV12-3 or TRBV12-4 with TRBJ2-7, with 7 bases lining up with TRBD1. The CDR3 runs to 13 residues. Trimming removed 3 bases from V and 3 bases from J; junction bases left unmatched: 2. DNA of the CDR3: TGTGCCAGCAGTTTCGGACAGGACTACGAGCAGTACTTC. Translated: CASSFGQDYEQYF.

There are many counts of this clone. V is TRBV7-9 and J is TRBJ2-2, with a weak D call TRBD2 (5 bases). CDR1 is SEHNR, CDR2 FQNEAQ, per germline (reference sequence). This CDR3 has 14 amino acids. Between the trimmed V and J ends, which lost 5 bases and 2 bases, there was a span of 9 bases. CDR3: CASSRDLNTGELFF. CDR3 nucleotides: TGTGCCAGCAGCCGGGATTTAAACACCGGGGAGCTGTTTTTT. Using reference TRBV7-9 and TRBJ2-2 for the parts outside the CDR3, the full variable domain is DTGVSQNPRHKITKRGQNVTFRCDPISEHNRLYWYRQTLGQGPEFLTYFQNEAQLEKSRLLSDRFSAERPKGSFSTLEIQRTEQGDSAMYLCASSRDLNTGELFFGEGSRLTVL.

CDR3 in amino acids: CASSPGGDSEQFF. The CDR3 DNA reads as TGTGCCAGCTCACCCGGGGGAGACTCCGAGCAGTTCTTC. The V call is TRBV18, the J call TRBJ2-1; D is possibly TRBD2 (6 bases). This CDR3 has 13 amino acids. With 3 bases removed from V and 10 bases from J, the gap between germline ends came to 13 bases. Germline CDR1 and CDR2: KGHSH and LQKENI.

V gene TRBV2 combines with J gene TRBJ2-2, with 7 nucleotides matching TRBD1. Trimming cost V 5 bases and J 4 bases; bases outside gene matches: 4. The CDR3 is 14 residues long. From germline, CDR1 is SNHLY and CDR2 FYNNEI. The CDR3 is CASSHRGTTGELFF. CDR3 in DNA: TGTGCCAGCAGTCACAGGGGTACCACCGGGGAGCTGTTTTTT. Full variable domain (remainder filled in from reference TRBV2 and TRBJ2-2): EPEVTQTPSHQVTQMGQEVILRCVPISNHLYFYWYRQILGQKVEFLVSFYNNEISEKSEIFDDQFSVERPDGSNFTLKIRSTKLEDSAMYFCASSHRGTTGELFFGEGSRLTVL.

The J gene is TRBJ1-4, the V gene TRBV6-5; D is unresolved. The V and J ends lost 0 bases and 2 bases respectively, with 7 bases between them. Per the germline V gene, CDR1 is MNHEY and CDR2 is SVGAGI. The CDR3 spans 15 residues. The CDR3 reads CASSYSEGTNEKLFF. DNA for the CDR3: TGTGCCAGCAGTTACTCCGAAGGGACTAATGAAAAACTGTTTTTT.

This chain joins TRBV11-2 and TRBJ2-3; D uncertain. The CDR3 has 14 residues. Germline CDR1 and CDR2: SGHAT and FQNNGV. The V end lost 5 bases, the J end lost 2 bases, and 11 bases lay between the germline ends. CDR3 region: CASSIFQDTDTQYF. The CDR3 bases are TGTGCCAGCAGCATCTTCCAAGACACAGATACGCAGTATTTT.

This chain links TRBV11-3 with TRBJ2-1; D gene uncertain. Germline V CDR1 and CDR2: SGHNT, YENEEA. This CDR3 is 16 amino acids long. V was pared by 5 bases and J by 3 bases, with 17 bases between. Here the CDR3 DNA reads TGTGCCAGCAGCCCCGGTGCTCCCTCAAACTACAATGAGCAGTTCTTC. Translation: CASSPGAPSNYNEQFF.

This clone occurred once. This chain connects TRBV11-3 to TRBJ2-7; 9 bases match TRBD2. The CDR3 sequence is 16 residues long. Germline-derived CDR1 and CDR2 are SGHNT and YENEEA. Trimming took 1 base from V and 7 from J; bases not matched to a gene: 11. The CDR3 region has the DNA TGTGCCAGCAGCTTAGCCCCACTAGCGGGTCTCCGAGAGCAGTACTTC. Amino acids: CASSLAPLAGLREQYF.